The clone carrying this T cell receptor beta chain has a handful of counts. This specimen belongs to a study of blood T cell repertoires in COVID-19. Study summary: The study drew acute and convalescent COVID-19 samples from the United States, Italy and Spain.

CDR1 and CDR2 from the germline V gene are SGHVS and FQNEAQ. This CDR3 is 16 amino acids long. The ends lost 1 base at V and 5 bases at J; junction bases unmatched: 9. Enrollment of patients from Seattle took place during active infection, with longitudinal follow-up. In the study's own analysis: Amplification from reference gene primers served as the basis for estimated nucleated cell counts. Assay: immunoSEQ multiplex PCR; the TCRdb copy retains only in-frame clones and omits some. The V and J calls and clone size are taken from that table; D and trimming were inferred from the DNA. Counted here are a few hundred thousand clones, around 83% occurring once; the ten biggest clones make up roughly 8.2%.

The chain joins TRBV7-8 to TRBJ2-3, with 7 bases identical to TRBD2. The sequencing input was peripheral blood. The TCR was taken from a woman aged 80 or over with COVID-19, enrolled during active disease. CDR3: CASSLERAGLRDTQYF. CDR3 bases: TGTGCCAGCAGCTTAGAGCGAGCGGGGCTCAGAGATACGCAGTATTTT. Variable domain in full (rest from reference TRBV7-8 and TRBJ2-3): GAGVSQSPRYKVAKRGQDVALRCDPISGHVSLFWYQQALGQGPEFLTYFQNEAQLDKSGLPSDRFFAERPEGSVSTLKIQRTQQEDSAVYLCASSLERAGLRDTQYFGPGTRLTVL.